Detailed here is one T cell receptor beta chain. This record belongs to a study of cytomegalovirus exposure and HLA in healthy donors. V was clipped by 0 bases and J by 1 base; unmatched bases: 14. Per the germline V gene, CDR1 is SGHRS and CDR2 is YFSETQ. The CDR3 runs 20 residues. The PCR employed 60 Vbeta primers together with 13 Jbeta primers. The table came from immunoSEQ multiplex PCR; TCRdb's copy has only in-frame clones and leaves some out. This table has about 130,000 clones, approximately 70% appearing once. V and J are TRBV5-1 and TRBJ2-1; 9 nucleotides agree with TRBD2. The TCR sequence derives from a human donor in good health. Specimen: PBMCs. The CDR3 loop reads CASSLEGSGSNFRSYNEQFF. The CDR3 region has the DNA TGCGCCAGCAGCTTGGAGGGTAGCGGGAGTAATTTTAGATCCTACAATGAGCAGTTCTTC.